This T cell receptor (beta chain) is from a study of OX40 agonist ivuxolimab in advanced cancers. Study observations and caveats: More expanded clones were found, on average, in CD8+ than in CD4+ T cells.

Only in-frame clones appear in the TCRdb table, and some are missing; sequencing was by immunoSEQ multiplex PCR. The table records about 80,000 clones, over 75% of them present only once. As concerns this clone: Its specificity is not known.

The source is an adult with an advanced solid tumor such as melanoma, head and neck, liver or kidney cancer. The sequencing used CD4+ or CD8+ T cells sorted from blood, collected in a trial of the OX40 agonist ivuxolimab.

The CDR3 sequence: CASTVAGGGYEQYF. As DNA, the CDR3 is TGTGCCAGCACCGTAGCGGGAGGGGGGTACGAGCAGTACTTC. The V and J genes are TRBV5-6 and TRBJ2-7; TRBD2 matches at 11 bases. Germline assignment: CDR1 SGHDT and CDR2 YYEEEE. J was trimmed by 4 bases and V by 6 bases; bases with no gene match: 6. The CDR3 is 14 amino acids.